Sequencing of this T cell receptor (beta chain) was carried out in a study of T cell repertoires in cytomegalovirus infection. Study overall: Through public TCR beta signatures, both CMV infection and matching HLA type were indicated. Study-wide results and limits: Accumulated public TCR beta family frequency recognized individuals carrying CMV together with the relevant HLA.

Of note for this clonotype: Its cognate antigen is unknown.

Each CDR3 protein gets one entry after TCRdb re-called the reads with MiXCR. Of about 340,000 distinct CDR3 sequences listed, about 28% are singletons. CDR3 length: 14 residues. V lost 3 bases, J lost 5 bases, and 13 bases lay in between. Sequenced material: cultured PBMCs, taken from culture after CMV antigen stimulation. This clonotype was sampled from a human donor in good health (CMV status not recorded). Some clones in this sample may be carry-over from other donors' samples. The chain joins TRBV12-3 or TRBV12-4 to TRBJ1-2, with D maybe TRBD1 (5 bases). The CDR3 bases are TGTGCCAGCAGTTTCGGGGACTCTAGGTATGGCTACACCTTC. This gives the protein CASSFGDSRYGYTF.